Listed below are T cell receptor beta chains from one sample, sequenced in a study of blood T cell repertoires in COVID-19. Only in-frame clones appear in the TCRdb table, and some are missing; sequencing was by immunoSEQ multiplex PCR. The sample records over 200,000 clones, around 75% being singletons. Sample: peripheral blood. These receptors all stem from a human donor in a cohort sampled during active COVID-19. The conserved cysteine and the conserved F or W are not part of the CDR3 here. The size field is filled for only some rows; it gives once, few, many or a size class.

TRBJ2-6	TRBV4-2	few	ASSPGNFSGRSGANVLT
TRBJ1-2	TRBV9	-	ASSAGTGDYGYT
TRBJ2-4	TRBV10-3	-	ANYRWANIQY
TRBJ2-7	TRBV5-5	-	ASSLGTDYEQY
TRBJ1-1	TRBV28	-	ASSLLPTGKAAF
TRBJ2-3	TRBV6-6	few	ASSPPSGRGSDTQY
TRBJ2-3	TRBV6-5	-	ASLAGGTDTQY
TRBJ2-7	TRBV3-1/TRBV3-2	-	ASSHGGVPSYEQY
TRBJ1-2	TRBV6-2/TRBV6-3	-	ASSIERVSGYT
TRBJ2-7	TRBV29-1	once	SVALDSSYEQY
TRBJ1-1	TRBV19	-	ASSRSGRASTEAF
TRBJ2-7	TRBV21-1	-	ASSISRASGRETYEQY
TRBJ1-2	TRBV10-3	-	AIGQGPSNYGYT
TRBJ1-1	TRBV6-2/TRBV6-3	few	ASSSWTGSEAF
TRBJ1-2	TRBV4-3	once	ASSRKGSPGGGYT
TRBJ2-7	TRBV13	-	ASSLGGIQGPSYEQY
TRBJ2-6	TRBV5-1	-	ASSLVTAGANVLT
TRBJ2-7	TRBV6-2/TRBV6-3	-	ASRPLLAGVYEQY
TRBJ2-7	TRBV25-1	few	ASSRPGTSYEQY
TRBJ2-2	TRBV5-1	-	ASSLRQGTGELF
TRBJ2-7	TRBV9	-	ASSSKRTAPSYEQY
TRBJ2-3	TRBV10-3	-	AIRSSEGGSTDTQY
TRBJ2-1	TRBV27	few	ASSTGNEQF
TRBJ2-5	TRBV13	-	ASSSRLAGEETQY
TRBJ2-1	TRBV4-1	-	ASTLWASGRAGNEQF
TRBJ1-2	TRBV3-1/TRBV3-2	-	ASSETGTRLSLIYGYT
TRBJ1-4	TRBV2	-	ASSEGTGNEKLF
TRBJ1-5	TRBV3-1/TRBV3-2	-	ASSQEGGGQGRQPQH
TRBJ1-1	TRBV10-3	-	AISPSAVTEAF
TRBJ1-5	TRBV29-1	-	SAGRTGFLSNQPQH
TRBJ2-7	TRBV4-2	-	ASSQEASGRAEQY
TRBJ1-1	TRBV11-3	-	ASSSGNTEAF
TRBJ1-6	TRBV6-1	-	ASSAEEADYNSPLH
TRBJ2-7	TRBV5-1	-	ASSPNLDRGYYEQY
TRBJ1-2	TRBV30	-	ALQTNYGYT
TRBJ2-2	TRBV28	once	ASSYRVRTGELF
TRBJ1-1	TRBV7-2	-	ASSFTGHYGGAF
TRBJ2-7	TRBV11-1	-	ASSYDLGTGGGEQY
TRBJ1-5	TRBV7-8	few	ASSLVAGRNQPQH
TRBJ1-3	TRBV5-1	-	ASSLWTGTGNTIY
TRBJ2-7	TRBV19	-	ASSIRQGRDEQY
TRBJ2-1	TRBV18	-	ASSWPGTGEGNEQF
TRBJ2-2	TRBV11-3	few	ASSFRLAVNTGELF
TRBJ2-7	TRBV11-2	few	ASSGQGGLEQY
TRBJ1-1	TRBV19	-	ASSTAWATEAF
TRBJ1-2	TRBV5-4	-	ASTPGAASYGYT